The clone carrying this TCR beta chain has just a few counts. Its antigen is unidentified. The data stem from a study of radiation and T cells in renal cell carcinoma. Study results and limitations: Without pretreatment biopsies, baseline tumor clonotype presence was undetermined. Top tumor clonotypes rose in blood 2 weeks post-radiation, then contracted.

Germline V gene lookup returns CDR1 SEHNR and CDR2 FQNEAQ (reference sequence). This CDR3 region has 15 residues. The ends lost 4 bases at V and 4 bases at J; junction bases unmatched: 7. Indicated time point: blood 2 weeks post-SBRT. Stated treatment: 15 Gy SBRT to primary tumor, nephrectomy 4 weeks later. Blood was sampled at baseline, 2 weeks and 4 weeks after SBRT. The patient's renal cell carcinoma had clear cell pathology. Produced via immunoSEQ multiplex PCR; TCRdb's table is partial and in-frame only. The repertoire includes about 130,000 clones, around 80% of them detected once, and 5.8% sits in the top ten.

Sample: blood, taken from a patient whose treatment included radiotherapy and nephrectomy. The sequence was collected from a man aged 50 to 60 with renal cell carcinoma. The gene calls are TRBV7-9 and TRBJ1-2; 9 positions match TRBD1. The CDR3 sequence: CASSSTGTGTYGYTF. Here the CDR3 DNA reads TGTGCCAGCAGCTCTACCGGGACAGGGACCTATGGCTACACCTTC.